What follows is one T cell receptor beta chain and its context. Its target is not known. Germline V lookup: CDR1 MNHEY, CDR2 SMNVEV (reference sequence). The CDR3 is made up of 12 amino acids. V dropped 5 bases and J dropped 7 bases, with 12 bases sitting between them. Both peripheral blood and punch biopsies of lesional scalp skin were obtained from patients who had alopecia areata. PBMCs yielded sorted CD4+ and CD8+ T cells. This entry is derived from a study of CD8+ T cells in alopecia areata. Whole-study findings and limits: Lesional scalp, especially alopecia totalis/universalis, showed higher clonality than normal scalp. Sequenced scalp T cells also include alphabeta T cells resident in normal skin.

Sequencing relied on a cDNA template that was reverse transcribed from extracted RNA. Assay: immunoSEQ multiplex PCR; the TCRdb copy retains only in-frame clones and omits some. Of about 64,000 clones in the sample, 40% to 50% were seen once. The origin of this receptor is a human donor with alopecia areata. J is TRBJ2-7 and V is TRBV27; D is undetermined. The sequenced sample was NKG2D-low CD8+ T cells sorted from blood. This chain's CDR3 is CASSLPEREQYF. The CDR3 coding sequence is TGTGCCAGCAGTCTCCCGGAGCGAGAGCAGTACTTC.